The 9 T cell receptor beta chains in this list originate from one sample, sequenced in a study of blood T cell repertoires in COVID-19. Using immunoSEQ multiplex PCR, the repertoire was profiled, and TCRdb retains in-frame clones only, with some absent. The profile shows under 200,000 clones, around 84% of them singletons. Sequenced: peripheral blood. The receptors were sampled from a man aged 45 to 65 with active or convalescent COVID-19.

The chain combines TRBV27 with TRBJ1-2; possibly TRBD1 for D (5 bases). The germline V gene encodes CDR1 MNHEY and CDR2 SMNVEV (reference sequence). V lost 7 bases, J lost 0 bases, and 15 bases lay in between. The length of the CDR3 is 15 residues. The CDR3 loop reads CASMREGISNYGYTF. DNA of the CDR3: TGTGCCAGCATGAGGGAGGGGATATCTAACTATGGCTACACCTTC.

The gene calls are TRBV9 and TRBJ2-3; the match to TRBD2 covers 13 bases. CDR3 length: 16 amino acids. V shed 4 bases and J 4 bases; nucleotides not matched to a gene: 6. The germline V gene encodes CDR1 SGDLS and CDR2 YYNGEE. CDR3 DNA: TGTGCCAGCAGCACCGGGACTAGCGGGGTGTCAGATACGCAGTATTTT. It is translated as CASSTGTSGVSDTQYF.

V is TRBV6-5 and J is TRBJ1-1, with 7 bases that match TRBD1. With V trimmed by 2 bases and J by 0 bases, 3 bases remained unmatched. The germline V gene has CDR1 MNHEY and CDR2 SVGAGI. CDR3 size: 15 residues. The CDR3 coding sequence is TGTGCCAGCAGTTACGACAGGGCGGTGAACACTGAAGCTTTCTTT. It specifies CASSYDRAVNTEAFF.

The rearrangement uses TRBV6-2 or TRBV6-3 and TRBJ2-5, with a weak D call TRBD2 (5 bases). The CDR3 is 13 amino acids. Per the germline V gene, CDR1 is MNHEY and CDR2 is SVGEGT. V shed 5 bases and J shed 4 bases, with 11 bases lying between them. CDR3 coding DNA: TGTGCCAGCAGTATCGGAGGAAGAGAGACCCAGTACTTC. This gives the protein CASSIGGRETQYF.

The chain employs TRBV19 and TRBJ1-6; 9 nucleotides match TRBD1. J was trimmed by 10 bases and V by 3 bases; bases with no gene match: 7. Germline-derived CDR1 and CDR2 are LNHDA and SQIVND (reference sequence). The CDR3 sequence is 15 residues long. The CDR3 loop reads CASSIGRQGVSPLHF. The CDR3 coding sequence is TGTGCCAGTAGTATCGGGAGACAGGGGGTATCACCCCTCCACTTT.

The chain is built from TRBV2 and TRBJ2-5, with 8 bases lining up with TRBD2. Germline V gives CDR1 SNHLY, CDR2 FYNNEI. V was clipped by 8 bases and J by 5 bases; unmatched bases: 10. The CDR3 consists of 14 residues. The CDR3: CASGAGGAWETQYF. The CDR3 DNA follows: TGTGCCAGCGGCGCCGGGGGGGCGTGGGAGACCCAGTACTTC.

This chain links TRBV7-9 with TRBJ2-2; 9 bases agree with TRBD2. Germline V gives CDR1 SEHNR, CDR2 FQNEAQ (reference sequence). The CDR3 is 19 amino acids. Germline trimming cut 2 bases from V and 2 bases from J; bases unmatched to any gene: 12. The CDR3 sequence: CASSLTLVAGVRNTGELFF. For the CDR3, the DNA is TGTGCCAGCAGCTTAACTTTGGTAGCGGGAGTGCGAAACACCGGGGAGCTGTTTTTT.

The chain is built from TRBV5-1 and TRBJ2-7, with D unresolved. This CDR3 comprises 11 residues. Germline lookup yields CDR1 SGHRS and CDR2 YFSETQ. Between the trimmed V and J ends, which lost 1 base and 7 bases, there was a span of 6 bases. CDR3 region: CASSLNREQYF. The CDR3 DNA is TGCGCCAGCAGCTTGAATCGGGAGCAGTACTTC.

V and J are TRBV11-3 and TRBJ2-3; 7 bases fit TRBD2. Per the germline V gene, CDR1 is SGHNT and CDR2 is YENEEA. V trimming: 3 bases; J trimming: 4 bases; junction bases outside the gene matches: 7. CDR3 length: 15 amino acids. Written as DNA, the CDR3 is TGTGCCAGCAGCTTTGGCGGGAGACGCTCAGATACGCAGTATTTT. Translated, it gives CASSFGGRRSDTQYF.